Below, 8 T cell receptor beta chains from the same sample are listed, as sequenced in a study of CD8+ T cells in alopecia areata. RNA was isolated and reverse transcribed to cDNA, the sequencing template. Sequencing used immunoSEQ multiplex PCR; TCRdb keeps in-frame clones, though not all of them. Of about 120,000 clones in the sample, roughly 68% were seen once. Material: CD4+ T cells sorted from blood. These receptors came from a human donor in good health.

V is TRBV7-2 and J is TRBJ1-1; D is undetermined. Looked up from germline, CDR1 is SGHTA and CDR2 is FQGNSA. V lost 5 bases, J lost 3 bases, and 13 bases lay in between. The CDR3 runs 14 residues. CDR3 nucleotides: TGTGCCAGCAGCGAGTCGACCCAGGACACTGAAGCTTTCTTT. Its protein product is CASSESTQDTEAFF.

The chain recombines TRBV5-1 with TRBJ1-2; the match to TRBD1 covers 11 bases. CDR1 is SGHRS, CDR2 YFSETQ, per germline. This CDR3 is built from 15 residues. V was clipped by 4 bases and J by 4 bases; unmatched bases: 6. The CDR3: CASSVAGTGGYGYTF. The CDR3 bases are TGCGCCAGCAGCGTAGCAGGGACAGGGGGCTATGGCTACACCTTC.

This rearrangement joins TRBV11-2 to TRBJ1-2; D might be TRBD1 (6 bases). V was pared by 4 bases and J by 4 bases, with 16 bases between. The CDR3 runs to 15 residues. Germline CDR1 SGHAT, CDR2 FQNNGV. The DNA of the CDR3 is TGTGCCAGCAGCTCACAGGGCATCCAGACCTATGGCTACACCTTC. This sequence encodes CASSSQGIQTYGYTF.

The gene calls are TRBV2 and TRBJ1-5, with 7 bases identical to TRBD1. This CDR3 spans 15 amino acids. The germline V gene encodes CDR1 SNHLY and CDR2 FYNNEI. Trimming took 1 base from V and 1 from J; bases not matched to a gene: 1. The CDR3 nucleotides are TGTGCCAGCAGTGAAGAGGGGGCGAGCAATCAGCCCCAGCATTTT. Translated, it gives CASSEEGASNQPQHF.

There are a few counts of this clone. The J gene is TRBJ2-5, the V gene TRBV29-1, with a tentative D call TRBD1 (5 bases). Germline V CDR1 and CDR2: SQVTM, ANQGSEA. The CDR3 consists of 13 residues. V dropped 4 bases and J dropped 5 bases, with 14 bases sitting between them. The CDR3 protein is CSVVIGVGETQYF. For the CDR3, the DNA is TGCAGCGTTGTCATAGGGGTTGGTGAGACCCAGTACTTC.

V and J are TRBV6-5 and TRBJ1-1; TRBD1 might be the D (5 bases). The CDR3 totals 15 residues. The germline CDR1 and CDR2 sequences are MNHEY and SVGAGI. V lost 7 bases to trimming and J lost 3 bases, with 18 bases between them. In nucleotides, the CDR3 is TGTGCCAGCACCGACAGCGGCTGGCGGGACACTGAAGCTTTCTTT. Its protein is CASTDSGWRDTEAFF.

This clone showed up just a few times. V usage is TRBV19 and J usage is TRBJ2-1; unclear D gene. Between the trimmed V and J ends, which lost 2 bases and 0 bases, there was a span of 8 bases. The germline gives CDR1 LNHDA, CDR2 SQIVND (reference sequence). CDR3 length: 15 residues. The CDR3 reads CASSINQVSYNEQFF. In DNA, the CDR3 is TGTGCCAGTAGTATAAACCAGGTCTCCTACAATGAGCAGTTCTTC.

CDR3 sequence (DNA): TGTGCCAGCAGCTCCTGGTCAGGGCGGAATTCACCCCTCCACTTT. It yields the protein CASSSWSGRNSPLHF. The chain couples TRBV5-4 to TRBJ1-6, with a tentative D call TRBD1 (5 bases). The V end lost 3 bases, the J end lost 7 bases, and 14 bases lay between the germline ends. Looked up from germline, CDR1 is SGHNT and CDR2 is YYREEE (reference sequence). The CDR3 extends over 15 amino acids.